Listed below are T cell receptor beta chains from one sample, sequenced in a study of cytotoxic CD8 clonotypes in ibrutinib-treated CLL. The table came from immunoSEQ multiplex PCR; TCRdb's copy has only in-frame clones and leaves some out. There are 150,000 or so clones in the sample; approximately 91% occur only once, and over 2.5% lies in the top ten. This specimen was PBMCs, taken at disease progression, from a patient treated with ibrutinib. Source of these receptors: a human donor with chronic lymphocytic leukemia. Both conserved end residues are part of each CDR3. Each record gives: D gene, J gene, clone size, V gene, CDR3 protein, CDR3 DNA. A D gene is named only where the DNA matches it firmly. Expanded clones get a size class; other rows say once, few or many, or leave the size out.

>TRBD2|TRBJ2-1|.|TRBV11-3
CASSLVVAGGYFEQFF
TGTGCCAGCAGCTTAGTTGTGGCGGGAGGGTACTTTGAGCAGTTCTTC
>TRBD2|TRBJ2-7|.|TRBV6-1
CASANVGGEMEQYF
TGTGCCAGCGCCAATGTGGGGGGGGAGATGGAGCAGTACTTC
>TRBD1|TRBJ1-5|few|TRBV19
CASSMRTGGILSSNQPQHF
TGTGCCAGTAGTATGAGGACAGGGGGCATATTGTCGAGCAATCAGCCCCAGCATTTT
>.|TRBJ1-4|.|TRBV29-1
CSVAWFKTNEKLFF
TGCAGCGTTGCGTGGTTCAAGACTAATGAAAAACTGTTTTTT
>.|TRBJ2-7|.|TRBV12-5
CASGFGPYEQYF
TGTGCTAGTGGTTTTGGTCCCTACGAGCAGTACTTC
>.|TRBJ1-2|.|TRBV6-5
CASSYLSVLDYGYTF
TGTGCCAGCAGTTACCTCTCCGTATTGGACTATGGCTACACCTTC
>TRBD1|TRBJ2-1|.|TRBV29-1
CSVGTGGEQFF
TGCAGCGTGGGGACAGGGGGCGAGCAGTTCTTC
>.|TRBJ2-7|.|TRBV4-2
CASSQEARTAVATYEQYF
TGTGCCAGCAGCCAAGAAGCGAGGACGGCTGTAGCTACCTACGAGCAGTACTTC
>TRBD1|TRBJ2-2|few|TRBV5-1
CASSLDRGTFGTGELFF
TGCGCCAGCAGCTTGGACAGGGGCACGTTTGGGACCGGGGAGCTGTTTTTT
>.|TRBJ2-7|.|TRBV7-8
CASSLVSGGEYEQYF
TGTGCCAGCAGCTTAGTGTCCGGGGGAGAATACGAGCAGTACTTC
>.|TRBJ2-4|.|TRBV21-1
CASSKGFTGQGAGKNIQYF
TGTGCCAGCAGCAAAGGGTTTACGGGACAGGGGGCCGGCAAAAACATTCAGTACTTC
>.|TRBJ1-4|.|TRBV30
CAWSNPRFYEKLFF
TGTGCCTGGAGTAACCCCAGGTTCTATGAAAAACTGTTTTTT
>TRBD1|TRBJ1-5|.|TRBV19
CASSGRQGVHQPQHF
TGTGCCAGTAGTGGACGACAGGGGGTTCATCAGCCCCAGCATTTT
>.|TRBJ2-1|.|TRBV28
CASSLHRTRTTFSYNEQFF
TGTGCCAGCAGTTTGCATAGGACAAGGACGACCTTTTCCTACAATGAGCAGTTCTTC
>.|TRBJ1-1|once|TRBV21-1
CASSRGGTETLNTEAFF
TGTGCCAGCAGCAGAGGGGGGACAGAAACCTTGAACACTGAAGCTTTCTTT
>TRBD1|TRBJ2-1|.|TRBV6-6
CASEQGAYNEQFF
TGTGCCAGCGAACAGGGGGCCTACAATGAGCAGTTCTTC
>.|TRBJ2-7|.|TRBV6-6
CASSYEATYEQYF
TGTGCCAGCAGTTACGAGGCGACCTACGAGCAGTACTTC
>.|TRBJ2-7|.|TRBV5-1
CASSLEVGIYEQYF
TGCGCCAGCAGCTTGGAGGTCGGGATCTACGAGCAGTACTTC
>TRBD2|TRBJ2-1|.|TRBV30
CAWSDGTTIYNEQFF
TGTGCCTGGAGTGACGGGACTACAATCTACAATGAGCAGTTCTTC
>TRBD1|TRBJ1-5|once|TRBV19
CASRVTGGNNQPQHF
TGTGCCAGTAGAGTCACAGGGGGCAACAATCAGCCCCAGCATTTT
>.|TRBJ2-1|.|TRBV7-9
CASSSRGPQGFPYNEQFF
TGTGCCAGCAGCTCGAGGGGTCCCCAGGGATTCCCCTACAATGAGCAGTTCTTC
>TRBD2|TRBJ2-3|.|TRBV25-1
CASSEPPAGNTDTQYF
TGTGCCAGCAGTGAACCTCCAGCGGGAAACACAGATACGCAGTATTTT
>TRBD1|TRBJ2-5|.|TRBV14
CASSRGTAGQETQYF
TGTGCCAGCAGCCGGGGGACAGCCGGCCAAGAGACCCAGTACTTC
>.|TRBJ2-1|.|TRBV9
CASSVESLTENEQFF
TGTGCCAGCAGCGTAGAGTCCTTGACGGAAAATGAGCAGTTCTTC
>TRBD1|TRBJ2-5|.|TRBV12-5
CASQGLTGGHRETQYF
TGTGCTAGTCAGGGCCTGACAGGGGGCCATAGGGAGACCCAGTACTTC
>.|TRBJ1-2|.|TRBV19
CASSPLGASVGRNGYTF
TGTGCCAGCTCCCCGCTGGGGGCTTCTGTAGGGCGCAATGGCTACACCTTC
>.|TRBJ1-4|.|TRBV4-3
CASSQSGGFNEKLFF
TGCGCCAGCAGTCAATCGGGGGGGTTTAATGAAAAACTGTTTTTT
>TRBD2|TRBJ2-2|.|TRBV10-3
CAISHVGRADTGELFF
TGTGCCATCAGCCATGTCGGGAGGGCCGACACCGGGGAGCTGTTTTTT
>TRBD1|TRBJ1-2|.|TRBV9
CASSDGTGGGHGYTF
TGTGCCAGCAGCGACGGGACAGGGGGCGGCCATGGCTACACCTTC
>.|TRBJ2-1|.|TRBV7-9
CASRQSAGNNEQFF
TGTGCCAGCAGACAGTCGGCGGGGAACAATGAGCAGTTCTTC
>.|TRBJ2-7|.|TRBV5-1
CASTPLGGGDEQYF
TGCGCCAGCACCCCCCTTGGTGGGGGCGACGAGCAGTACTTC
>TRBD1|TRBJ1-1|.|TRBV28
CATRFQGVTEAFF
TGTGCCACGAGATTCCAGGGGGTGACTGAAGCTTTCTTT
>.|TRBJ1-1|.|TRBV20-1
CSARGRGVWVF
TGCAGTGCTAGGGGCCGGGGAGTGTGGGTCTTT
>TRBD1|TRBJ1-2|.|TRBV19
CASSIGTGTINNYGYTF
TGTGCCAGTAGTATTGGGACAGGGACTATCAATAACTATGGCTACACCTTC
>TRBD1|TRBJ1-4|.|TRBV9
CASSVGDRNEKLFF
TGTGCCAGCAGCGTAGGGGACAGGAATGAAAAACTGTTTTTT
>.|TRBJ2-1|.|TRBV27
CASRELRLGVNEQFF
TGTGCCAGCAGGGAGCTGAGACTAGGGGTCAATGAGCAGTTCTTC
>TRBD1|TRBJ1-2|.|TRBV30
CAWTRTGGYGYTF
TGTGCCTGGACCCGGACAGGGGGGTATGGCTACACCTTC
>.|TRBJ1-5|.|TRBV7-2
CASSLRGGGNQPQHF
TGTGCCAGCAGCCTCCGGGGGGGTGGCAATCAGCCCCAGCATTTT
>.|TRBJ2-7|few|TRBV30
CAWRGGGSYEQYF
TGTGCCTGGAGAGGCGGAGGCTCCTACGAGCAGTACTTC
>TRBD1|TRBJ1-3|.|TRBV6-5
CASSPRTGSGNTIYF
TGTGCCAGCAGTCCCAGGACAGGCTCTGGAAACACCATATATTTT
>TRBD2|TRBJ2-1|.|TRBV5-1
CASSTRPVAGVTYNEQFF
TGCGCCAGCAGCACGCGCCCTGTAGCGGGAGTTACCTACAATGAGCAGTTCTTC
>.|TRBJ2-2|.|TRBV7-3
CASSLTGSFGGDTGELFF
TGTGCCAGCAGCTTAACGGGTAGCTTCGGAGGTGACACCGGGGAGCTGTTTTTT
>TRBD2|TRBJ2-7|.|TRBV6-1
CASSGLAGPSSYEQYF
TGTGCCAGCAGTGGACTAGCGGGTCCCAGCTCCTACGAGCAGTACTTC
>.|TRBJ2-1|.|TRBV5-3
CARSLSGTRLYNEQFF
TGTGCCAGAAGCTTGTCGGGGACGCGCCTTTACAATGAGCAGTTCTTC
>.|TRBJ1-2|.|TRBV6-1
CASSLQGAYGYTF
TGTGCCAGCAGCCTACAGGGCGCCTATGGCTACACCTTC
>TRBD1|TRBJ2-3|.|TRBV5-5
CASSLVTGADTQYF
TGTGCCAGCAGCTTGGTGACAGGGGCAGATACGCAGTATTTT
>TRBD1|TRBJ1-5|.|TRBV6-1
CASSLNDRVGQPQHF
TGTGCCAGCAGCCTTAATGACAGGGTGGGGCAGCCCCAGCATTTT
>TRBD1|TRBJ1-2|.|TRBV5-6
CASSPSGQGARGYTF
TGTGCCAGCAGCCCTAGCGGACAGGGGGCACGTGGCTACACCTTC
>.|TRBJ2-7|.|TRBV29-1
CSGEFAYEQYF
TGCAGCGGGGAGTTTGCCTACGAGCAGTACTTC
>.|TRBJ2-7|.|TRBV27
CASSLSAVFGSYEQYF
TGTGCCAGCAGTTTATCGGCGGTATTTGGCTCCTACGAGCAGTACTTC
>.|TRBJ1-2|.|TRBV19
CASNRVRDLYGYTF
TGTGCCAGTAATCGCGTAAGGGACCTCTATGGCTACACCTTC
>.|TRBJ1-4|.|TRBV2
CAIEGMSEKLFF
TGTGCGATAGAAGGGATGTCTGAAAAACTGTTTTTT
>TRBD1|TRBJ2-1|.|TRBV6-5
CASSPGTGKNEQFF
TGTGCCAGCAGTCCTGGGACAGGGAAGAATGAGCAGTTCTTC
>.|TRBJ2-2|.|TRBV6-5
CASREVTGELFF
TGTGCCAGCAGAGAAGTAACCGGGGAGCTGTTTTTT
>.|TRBJ2-7|.|TRBV4-3
CASSQDDTTYEQYF
TGCGCCAGCAGCCAAGACGACACCACCTACGAGCAGTACTTC